This T cell receptor (beta chain) was recorded in a study of T cell changes during pregnancy in multiple sclerosis. Profiled with immunoSEQ multiplex PCR; TCRdb holds only in-frame clones, not every one. This table holds about 40,000 clones, roughly nine tenths found once. Sample: CD4+ T cells from peripheral blood mononuclear cells, taken in the first trimester of pregnancy. This sequence was found in a female donor with multiple sclerosis, enrolled in a pregnancy study.

The CDR3 loop reads CASSQVRDRDYQPQHF. The CDR3 nucleotides read TGTGCCAGCAGCCAAGTCCGGGACAGGGACTATCAGCCCCAGCATTTT. This rearrangement joins TRBV4-2 to TRBJ1-5; TRBD1 aligns across 9 bases. This CDR3 region has 16 residues. Germline-derived CDR1 and CDR2 are LGHNA and YNFKEQ. The V gene end was trimmed by 1 base and the J gene end by 5 bases; junction bases not matched to a gene: 6.